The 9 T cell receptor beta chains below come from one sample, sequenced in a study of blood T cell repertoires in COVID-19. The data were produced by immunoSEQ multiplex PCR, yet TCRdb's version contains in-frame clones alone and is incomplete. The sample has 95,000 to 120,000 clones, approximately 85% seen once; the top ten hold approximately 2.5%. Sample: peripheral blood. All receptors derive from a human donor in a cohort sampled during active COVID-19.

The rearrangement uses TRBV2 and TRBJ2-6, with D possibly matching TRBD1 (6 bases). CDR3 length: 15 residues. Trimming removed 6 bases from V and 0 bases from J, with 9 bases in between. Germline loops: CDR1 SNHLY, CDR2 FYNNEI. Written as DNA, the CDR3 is TGTGCCAGCAGAGGACAGCGCTCTGGGGCCAACGTCCTGACTTTC. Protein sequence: CASRGQRSGANVLTF.

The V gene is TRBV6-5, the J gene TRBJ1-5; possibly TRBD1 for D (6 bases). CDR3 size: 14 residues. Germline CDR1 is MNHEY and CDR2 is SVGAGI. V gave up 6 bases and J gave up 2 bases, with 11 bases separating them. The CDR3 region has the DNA TGTGCCAGCAGAAATCCAGGGGGCAATCAGCCCCAGCATTTT. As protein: CASRNPGGNQPQHF.

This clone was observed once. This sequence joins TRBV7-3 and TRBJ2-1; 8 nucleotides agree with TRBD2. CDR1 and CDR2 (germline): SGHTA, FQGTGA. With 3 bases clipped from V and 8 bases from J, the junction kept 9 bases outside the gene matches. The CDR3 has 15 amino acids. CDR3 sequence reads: CASSFGQPGRDEQFF. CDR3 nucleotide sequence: TGTGCCAGCAGCTTCGGACAGCCCGGGAGGGATGAGCAGTTCTTC.

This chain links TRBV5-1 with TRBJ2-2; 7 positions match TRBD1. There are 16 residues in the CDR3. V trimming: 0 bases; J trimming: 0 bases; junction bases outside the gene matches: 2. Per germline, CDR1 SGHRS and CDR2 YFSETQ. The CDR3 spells CASSLEGGPNTGELFF. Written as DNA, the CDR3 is TGCGCCAGCAGCTTGGAAGGGGGCCCGAACACCGGGGAGCTGTTTTTT. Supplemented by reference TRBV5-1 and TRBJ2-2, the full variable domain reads KAGVTQTPRYLIKTRGQQVTLSCSPISGHRSVSWYQQTPGQGLQFLFEYFSETQRNKGNFPGRFSGRQFSNSRSEMNVSTLELGDSALYLCASSLEGGPNTGELFFGEGSRLTVL.

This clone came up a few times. The CDR3 nucleotides read TGTGCCAGTAGTATCCGACTTGACAGGGAAGGACAGCCCCAGCATTTT. Its translation: CASSIRLDREGQPQHF. The genes are TRBV19 and TRBJ1-5, with 7 nucleotides matching TRBD1. V trimming: 3 bases; J trimming: 7 bases; junction bases outside the gene matches: 12. This CDR3 comprises 16 residues. CDR1 is LNHDA and CDR2 is SQIVND in the germline V gene (reference sequence).

The CDR3 DNA is TGTGCCAGCAGCCCTCGGACAGGGATGGGATATGGCTACACCTTC. The encoded protein is CASSPRTGMGYGYTF. The chain recombines TRBV7-9 with TRBJ1-2; the match to TRBD1 covers 8 bases. The germline gives CDR1 SEHNR, CDR2 FQNEAQ (reference sequence). The CDR3 runs to 15 residues. With 5 bases clipped from V and 5 bases from J, the junction kept 10 bases outside the gene matches.

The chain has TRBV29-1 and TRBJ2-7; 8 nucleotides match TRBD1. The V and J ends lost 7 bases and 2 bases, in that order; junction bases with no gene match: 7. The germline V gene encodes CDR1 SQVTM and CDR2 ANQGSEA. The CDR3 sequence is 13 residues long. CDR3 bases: TGCAGCGGCGGGACAGGACCAACCTACGAGCAGTACTTC. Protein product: CSGGTGPTYEQYF.

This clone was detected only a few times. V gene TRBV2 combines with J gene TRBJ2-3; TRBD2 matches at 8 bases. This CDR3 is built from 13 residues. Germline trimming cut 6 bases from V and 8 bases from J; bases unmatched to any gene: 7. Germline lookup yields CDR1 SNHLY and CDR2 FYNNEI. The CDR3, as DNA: TGTGCCAGCAGACTAGAGGCGGGAGGTACGCAGTATTTT. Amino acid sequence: CASRLEAGGTQYF.

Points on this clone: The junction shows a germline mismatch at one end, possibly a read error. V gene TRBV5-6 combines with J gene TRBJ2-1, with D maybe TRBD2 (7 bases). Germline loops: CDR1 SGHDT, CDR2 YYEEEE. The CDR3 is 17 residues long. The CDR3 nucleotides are TGTGCCAGCAGCTCCGAGGGGGGGTGGCCGTCCTTCAATGAGCAGTTCTTC. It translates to CASSSEGGWPSFNEQFF.